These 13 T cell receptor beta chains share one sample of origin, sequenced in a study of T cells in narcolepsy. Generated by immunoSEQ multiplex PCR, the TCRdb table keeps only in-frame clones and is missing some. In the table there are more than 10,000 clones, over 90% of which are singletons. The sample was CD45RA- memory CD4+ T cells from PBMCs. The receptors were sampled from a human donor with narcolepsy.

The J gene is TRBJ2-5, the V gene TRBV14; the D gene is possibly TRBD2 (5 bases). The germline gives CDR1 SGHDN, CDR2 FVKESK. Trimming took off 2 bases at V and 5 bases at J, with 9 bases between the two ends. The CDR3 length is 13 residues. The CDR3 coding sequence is TGTGCCAGCAGCCAACAGGTAGCGGAGACCCAGTACTTC. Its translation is CASSQQVAETQYF.

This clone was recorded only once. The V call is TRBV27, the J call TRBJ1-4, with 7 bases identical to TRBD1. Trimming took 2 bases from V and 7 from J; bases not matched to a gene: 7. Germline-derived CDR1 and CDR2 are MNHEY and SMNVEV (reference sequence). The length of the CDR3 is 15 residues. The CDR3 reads CASSLQGGGSEKLFF. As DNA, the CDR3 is TGTGCCAGCAGTTTACAGGGGGGCGGGAGTGAAAAACTGTTTTTT.

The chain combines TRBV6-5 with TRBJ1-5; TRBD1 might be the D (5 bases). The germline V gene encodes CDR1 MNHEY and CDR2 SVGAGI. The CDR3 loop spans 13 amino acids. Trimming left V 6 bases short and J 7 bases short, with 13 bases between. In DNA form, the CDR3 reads TGTGCCAGCAGGTACGGGGCCAGGCAGCCCCAGCATTTT. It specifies CASRYGARQPQHF.

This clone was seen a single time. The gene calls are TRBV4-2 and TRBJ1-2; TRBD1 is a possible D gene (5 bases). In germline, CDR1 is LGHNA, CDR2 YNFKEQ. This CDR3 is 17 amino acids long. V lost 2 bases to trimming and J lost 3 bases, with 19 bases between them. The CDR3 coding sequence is TGTGCCAGCAGCCAATCCGGACCCCGACAGACCGACTATGGCTACACCTTC. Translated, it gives CASSQSGPRQTDYGYTF.

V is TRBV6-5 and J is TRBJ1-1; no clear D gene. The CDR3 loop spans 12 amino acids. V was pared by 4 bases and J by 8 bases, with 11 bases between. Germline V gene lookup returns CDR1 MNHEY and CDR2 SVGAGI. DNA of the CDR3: TGTGCCAGCAGTTCCAGTACCTTAGAAGCTTTCTTT. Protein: CASSSSTLEAFF.

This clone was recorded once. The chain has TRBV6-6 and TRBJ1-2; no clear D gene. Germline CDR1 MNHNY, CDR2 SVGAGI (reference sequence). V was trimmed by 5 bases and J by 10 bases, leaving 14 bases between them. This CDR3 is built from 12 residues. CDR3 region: CASSPLGRDYTF. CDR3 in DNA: TGTGCCAGCAGTCCCCTCGGTAGGGACTACACCTTC.

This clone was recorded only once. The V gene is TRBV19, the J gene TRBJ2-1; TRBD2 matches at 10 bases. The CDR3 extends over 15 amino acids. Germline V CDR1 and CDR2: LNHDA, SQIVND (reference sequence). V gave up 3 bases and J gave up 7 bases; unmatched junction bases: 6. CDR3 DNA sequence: TGTGCCAGTAGTATCGGAGCGGGAGGGCCGAATGAGCAGTTCTTC. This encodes CASSIGAGGPNEQFF.

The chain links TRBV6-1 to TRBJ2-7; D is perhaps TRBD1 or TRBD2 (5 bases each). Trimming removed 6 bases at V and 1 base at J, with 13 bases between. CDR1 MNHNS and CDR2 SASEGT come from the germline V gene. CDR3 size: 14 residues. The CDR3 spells CASSRDQISYEQYF. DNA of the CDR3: TGTGCCAGCAGCAGGGACCAAATTTCCTACGAGCAGTACTTC.

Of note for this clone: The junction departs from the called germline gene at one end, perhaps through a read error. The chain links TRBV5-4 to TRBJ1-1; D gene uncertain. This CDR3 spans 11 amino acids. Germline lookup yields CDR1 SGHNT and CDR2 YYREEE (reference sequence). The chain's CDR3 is CASSLKTEAFF. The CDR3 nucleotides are TGTGCCAGCAGCTTGAAAACTGAAGCTTTCTTT. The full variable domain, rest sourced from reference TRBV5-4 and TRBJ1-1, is ETGVTQSPTHLIKTRGQQVTLRCSSQSGHNTVSWYQQALGQGPQFIFQYYREEENGRGNFPPRFSGLQFPNYSSELNVNALELDDSALYLCASSLKTEAFFGQGTRLTVV.

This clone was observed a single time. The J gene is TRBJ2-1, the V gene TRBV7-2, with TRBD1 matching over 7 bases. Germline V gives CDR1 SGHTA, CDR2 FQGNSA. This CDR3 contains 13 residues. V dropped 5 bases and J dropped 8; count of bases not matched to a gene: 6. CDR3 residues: CASSATGLHEQFF. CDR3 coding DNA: TGTGCCAGCAGCGCGACAGGGTTGCATGAGCAGTTCTTC.

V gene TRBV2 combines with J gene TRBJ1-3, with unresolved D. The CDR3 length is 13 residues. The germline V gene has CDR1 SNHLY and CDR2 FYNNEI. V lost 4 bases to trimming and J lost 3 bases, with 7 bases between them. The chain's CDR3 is CASSGGVGNTIYF. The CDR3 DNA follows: TGTGCCAGCAGTGGCGGGGTTGGAAACACCATATATTTT.

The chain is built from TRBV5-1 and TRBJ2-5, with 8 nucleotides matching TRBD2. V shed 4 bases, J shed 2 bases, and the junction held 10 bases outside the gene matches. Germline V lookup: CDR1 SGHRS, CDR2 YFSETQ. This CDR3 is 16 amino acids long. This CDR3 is CASSPGQREIQETQYF. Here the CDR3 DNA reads TGCGCCAGCAGCCCCGGTCAGCGGGAGATACAAGAGACCCAGTACTTC.

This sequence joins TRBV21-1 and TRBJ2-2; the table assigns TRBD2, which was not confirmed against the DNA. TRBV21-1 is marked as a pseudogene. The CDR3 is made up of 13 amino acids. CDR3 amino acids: CASSKDSSGELFF. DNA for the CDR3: TGTGCCAGCAGCAAAGATAGCTCCGGGGAGCTGTTTTTT.